The 26 T cell receptor beta chains given below trace back to one sample, sequenced in a study of regulatory T cells in long-lasting Graves disease. Time point: newly diagnosed GD, antithyroid drugs for less than 3 months. RNA extracted from PBMCs served as the sequencing template. The TCR beta library used iRepertoire HTBI primers with Arm-PCR amplification of CDR3. TCRdb fed the multiplex PCR reads into MiXCR, producing one record per CDR3 protein. The sample records roughly 380,000 distinct CDR3 sequences, around a sixth being singletons. Sequenced here: peripheral blood mononuclear cells (PBMCs), sampled at new diagnosis, from a patient treated with antithyroid drugs. All receptors derive from a female donor with Graves disease.

In its sample, this clonotype was seen many times. This chain uses TRBV7-9 with TRBJ2-1, with 7 nucleotides matching TRBD1. Germline V gives CDR1 SEHNR, CDR2 FQNEAQ (reference sequence). J gave up 9 bases and V 0 bases, and 8 bases lay outside the gene matches. The length of the CDR3 is 15 residues. The CDR3 spells CASSLAGQKNGEQFF. CDR3 coding DNA: TGTGCCAGCAGCTTAGCGGGACAGAAGAACGGTGAGCAGTTCTTC.

The chain joins TRBV12-3 or TRBV12-4 to TRBJ1-1; 9 bases line up with TRBD1. V lost 6 bases, J lost 3 bases, and 8 bases stayed unmatched. This CDR3 has 15 amino acids. The CDR3: CASRNRGRADTEAFF. DNA for the CDR3: TGTGCCAGCAGAAACAGGGGGCGCGCGGACACTGAAGCTTTCTTT.

V gene TRBV29-1 combines with J gene TRBJ1-1; 8 bases align to TRBD1. The CDR3 is 14 amino acids. Per germline, CDR1 SQVTM and CDR2 ANQGSEA. V lost 4 bases to trimming and J lost 6 bases; unmatched junction nucleotides: 10. The CDR3 region is CSVGRDRRDAEAFF. In DNA, the CDR3 is TGCAGCGTTGGGCGGGACAGGAGGGACGCTGAAGCTTTCTTT.

The chain combines TRBV7-9 with TRBJ2-7; 10 bases match TRBD1. Looked up from germline, CDR1 is SEHNR and CDR2 is FQNEAQ (reference sequence). The CDR3 covers 16 residues. Losses at the gene ends were 4 bases for V and 3 bases for J; bases not matched to a gene: 9. CDR3 region: CASSWIPGQGNYEQYF. CDR3 coding DNA: TGTGCCAGCAGCTGGATCCCGGGACAGGGGAACTACGAGCAGTACTTC.

The CDR3 sequence: CASSQAGGRGETQYF. The CDR3 coding sequence is TGTGCCAGCAGCCAAGCGGGAGGTCGTGGAGAGACCCAGTACTTC. The chain recombines TRBV3-1 with TRBJ2-5; TRBD2 matches at 7 bases. V dropped 1 base and J dropped 4; count of bases not matched to a gene: 6. The CDR3 consists of 15 residues. Germline-derived CDR1 and CDR2 are LGHDT and YNNKEL (reference sequence).

This clonotype has ten or more counts. The rearrangement links TRBV27 to TRBJ1-1; no firm D call. The CDR3 contains 12 residues. In germline, CDR1 is MNHEY, CDR2 SMNVEV (reference sequence). The V gene lost 5 bases and the J gene lost 7 bases, with 11 bases spanning the gap. CDR3 amino acids: CASSIPGLEAFF. CDR3 DNA: TGTGCCAGCAGTATCCCTGGCCTTGAAGCTTTCTTT.

This clonotype appeared many times. J is TRBJ1-5 and V is TRBV20-1; 9 bases line up with TRBD1. V lost 6 bases and J lost 1; bases outside the gene matches: 4. This CDR3 has 14 residues. Germline CDR1 reads DFQATT; CDR2 reads SNEGSKA (reference sequence). The CDR3 coding sequence is TGCAGTGCACCGGACAGGGGCAGCAATCAGCCCCAGCATTTT. Protein product: CSAPDRGSNQPQHF.

The rearrangement links TRBV24-1 to TRBJ2-3, with D hard to call. Looked up from germline, CDR1 is KGHDR and CDR2 is SFDVKD. V was trimmed by 2 bases and J by 4 bases, leaving 9 bases between them. The length of the CDR3 is 14 residues. CDR3 in DNA: TGTGCCACCAGTGATTCTAACGAGTCAGATACGCAGTATTTT. As protein: CATSDSNESDTQYF.

This chain uses TRBV11-2 with TRBJ1-4; D is uncertain. The V and J ends lost 3 bases and 4 bases respectively, with 12 bases between them. CDR3 size: 15 residues. Germline lookup yields CDR1 SGHAT and CDR2 FQNNGV. The CDR3 loop reads CASSFGQAVNEKLFF. CDR3 nucleotides: TGTGCCAGCAGCTTCGGGCAGGCGGTTAATGAAAAACTGTTTTTT.

There are many counts of this clonotype. The chain carries TRBV5-1 and TRBJ2-4; 10 nucleotides align to TRBD2. V gave up 2 bases and J gave up 8 bases; unmatched junction bases: 4. This CDR3 spans 14 amino acids. CDR1 is SGHRS, CDR2 YFSETQ, per germline. Here the CDR3 DNA reads TGCGCCAGCAGCTTCGCAAGCGGGGGGGACATTCAGTACTTC. This codes for CASSFASGGDIQYF.

This clonotype has more than one count but fewer than ten. This chain uses TRBV27 with TRBJ2-1, with D perhaps matching TRBD1 or TRBD2 (5 bases each). The CDR3 loop spans 12 amino acids. The V gene lost 10 bases and the J gene lost 0 bases, with 7 bases spanning the gap. Germline values: CDR1 MNHEY, CDR2 SMNVEV (reference sequence). CDR3 protein: CATGSSYNEQFF. The CDR3 DNA reads TGTGCCACAGGGAGCTCCTACAATGAGCAGTTCTTC.

The V gene is TRBV9, the J gene TRBJ2-2; D is ambiguous. There are 14 residues in the CDR3. The V end was cut by 4 bases, the J end by 5 bases, with 12 bases between. Germline CDR1 SGDLS, CDR2 YYNGEE. The CDR3: CASSIQTWTGELFF. The CDR3 nucleotides read TGTGCCAGCAGCATCCAGACGTGGACCGGGGAGCTGTTTTTT.

This clonotype was seen at least ten times. The rearrangement uses TRBV4-1 and TRBJ1-5; D may be TRBD1 (5 bases). Trimming cost V 2 bases and J 0 bases, with 14 bases left between them. The CDR3 is 17 residues long. The germline gives CDR1 MGHRA, CDR2 YSYEKL. The DNA of the CDR3 is TGCGCCAGCAGCCAAACCCAGGGATCCCATAGCAATCAGCCCCAGCATTTT. This codes for CASSQTQGSHSNQPQHF.

This clonotype was counted ten times or more. The chain recombines TRBV27 with TRBJ2-2; TRBD1 matches 7 bases. In germline, CDR1 is MNHEY, CDR2 SMNVEV (reference sequence). Germline trimming cut 0 bases from V and 4 bases from J; bases unmatched to any gene: 8. The CDR3 is 17 residues long. The CDR3 spells CASSLSIEGARTGELFF. The CDR3 coding sequence is TGTGCCAGCAGTTTATCGATCGAGGGGGCGCGCACCGGGGAGCTGTTTTTT.

This clonotype came up many times. The chain links TRBV10-3 to TRBJ1-5, with TRBD1 as a possible D gene (5 bases). Germline V gene sequence: CDR1 ENHRY, CDR2 SYGVKD. Trimming pared 10 bases from V and 0 bases from J, leaving 19 bases between. The CDR3 runs to 16 residues. The CDR3 region is CATILITTASNQPQHF. The CDR3 DNA reads as TGTGCCACCATACTAATCACGACAGCTAGCAATCAGCCCCAGCATTTT.

This clonotype was recorded at least ten times. The CDR3 loop reads CSAPGTGSSETQYF. Here the CDR3 DNA reads TGCAGTGCGCCCGGGACAGGGAGCTCGGAGACCCAGTACTTC. V gene TRBV20-1 combines with J gene TRBJ2-5, with TRBD1 identical over 9 bases. J gave up 5 bases and V 6 bases, and 10 bases lay outside the gene matches. The CDR3 covers 14 residues. CDR1 is DFQATT, CDR2 SNEGSKA, per germline (reference sequence).

Many counts were recorded for this clonotype. V gene TRBV24-1 combines with J gene TRBJ1-2; D may be TRBD1 (5 bases). Trimming removed 4 bases from V and 4 bases from J, with 15 bases in between. In germline, CDR1 is KGHDR, CDR2 SFDVKD. The length of the CDR3 is 15 residues. For the CDR3, the DNA is TGTGCCACCAGTGACGCTGGCGGAGGGGCCTATGGCTACACCTTC. It translates to CATSDAGGGAYGYTF.

The chain uses TRBV9 and TRBJ1-5; D gene unclear. There are 15 residues in the CDR3. CDR1 SGDLS and CDR2 YYNGEE come from the germline V gene. V shed 3 bases and J shed 4 bases, with 14 bases lying between them. CDR3 nucleotide sequence: TGTGCCAGCAGCGCGAGCTACAGCGATAATCAGCCCCAGCATTTT. Residues: CASSASYSDNQPQHF.

This clonotype was detected many times. V is TRBV6-1 and J is TRBJ1-1; D not resolved. With 7 bases removed from V and 4 bases from J, the gap between germline ends came to 16 bases. The CDR3 runs to 14 residues. Per the germline V gene, CDR1 is MNHNS and CDR2 is SASEGT. The CDR3 sequence: CASTLDTLRTEAFF. In nucleotides, the CDR3 is TGTGCCAGCACTTTAGACACGCTTCGCACTGAAGCTTTCTTT.

This clonotype was recorded at least ten times. Sequence at one end of the junction differs from germline and may be a read error. The V gene is TRBV6-1, the J gene TRBJ1-2; D unclear. Germline V lookup: CDR1 MNHNS, CDR2 SASEGT. This CDR3 has 16 residues. Here the CDR3 reads CASSRTVSRGTTGYTF. The DNA for the CDR3 is TGTGCTAGCAGTAGGACCGTAAGTCGGGGTACGACCGGCTACACCTTC.

This clonotype was picked up many times. The chain links TRBV7-3 to TRBJ2-2; D is undetermined. The CDR3 runs to 16 residues. From germline, CDR1 is SGHTA and CDR2 FQGTGA. Between the trimmed V and J ends, which lost 2 bases and 0 bases, there was a span of 10 bases. The CDR3, as DNA: TGTGCCAGCAGCTTACTTTACGGCTCGAACACCGGGGAGCTGTTTTTT. Its protein product is CASSLLYGSNTGELFF.

In this sample, this clonotype turned up many times. The J gene is TRBJ1-1, the V gene TRBV7-8; D is undetermined. There are 14 residues in the CDR3. The V gene's germline CDR1 is SGHVS and CDR2 FQNEAQ. The V end was cut by 6 bases, the J end by 1 base, with 12 bases between. The CDR3 coding sequence is TGTGCCAGCAGTGCAGAGCTTGGGAACACTGAAGCTTTCTTT. Its protein product is CASSAELGNTEAFF.

This clonotype was recorded a few times. The V and J genes are TRBV9 and TRBJ2-2, with TRBD2 as a possible D gene (5 bases). The CDR3 is 15 amino acids. The germline V gene encodes CDR1 SGDLS and CDR2 YYNGEE. Trimming removed 0 bases at V and 3 bases at J, with 9 bases between. The CDR3 loop reads CASSVAGIDTGELFF. The CDR3 bases are TGTGCCAGCAGCGTAGCGGGGATCGACACCGGGGAGCTGTTTTTT.

This clonotype was seen many times. The J gene is TRBJ2-3, the V gene TRBV7-6; weak D call: TRBD2 (7 bases). V shed 0 bases and J shed 4 bases, with 11 bases lying between them. CDR1 is SGHVS and CDR2 is FNYEAQ in the germline V gene. The CDR3 contains 15 residues. The CDR3 DNA sequence: TGTGCCAGCAGCTTAGCGGGGGGGGCCCCAGATACGCAGTATTTT. It yields the protein CASSLAGGAPDTQYF. Full variable domain (outside the CDR3, taken from reference TRBV7-6 and TRBJ2-3): GAGVSQSPRYKVTKRGQDVALRCDPISGHVSLYWYRQALGQGPEFLTYFNYEAQQDKSGLPNDRFSAERPEGSISTLTIQRTEQRDSAMYRCASSLAGGAPDTQYFGPGTRLTVL.

This clonotype was picked up many times. J is TRBJ2-7 and V is TRBV27, with TRBD1 matching over 9 bases. Germline CDR1 reads MNHEY; CDR2 reads SMNVEV (reference sequence). CDR3 length: 17 amino acids. V lost 2 bases and J lost 3; bases outside the gene matches: 11. The CDR3 DNA reads TGTGCCAGCAGTTTAAGGGACAGGGTTTTTGGGGACTACGAGCAGTACTTC. Translated, it gives CASSLRDRVFGDYEQYF.

This clonotype was observed many times. This rearrangement joins TRBV12-3 or TRBV12-4 to TRBJ2-7, with 10 bases aligning to TRBD1. V lost 7 bases to trimming and J lost 3 bases; unmatched junction nucleotides: 9. The CDR3 consists of 15 residues. The CDR3 nucleotides read TGTGCCAGCACTCCCTCCCGGACAGGGGGCTACGAGCAGTACTTC. It yields the protein CASTPSRTGGYEQYF.